The clone carrying this T cell receptor beta chain has a count of ten or more. Its antigen is as yet unknown. RNA transcripts were the template, and TCR beta CDR3 regions were amplified from them. RT-PCR was first run with HTBI primers, then multiplex PCR in a second round. TCRdb re-called the multiplex PCR reads through MiXCR, storing one row per CDR3 protein. The top ten hold around 10% of the sample, which has fewer than 250,000 distinct CDR3 sequences, less than 30% seen once. CDR3 length: 14 residues. Germline-derived CDR1 and CDR2 are LNHDA and SQIVND (reference sequence). V shed 3 bases and J shed 7 bases, with 13 bases lying between them. Someone took the PBMCs out of 10 ml of fresh peripheral blood. These data come from a study of Graves' ophthalmopathy and Graves' hyperthyroidism. Findings and limits, study-wide: Ophthalmopathy progression predictions by the model showed 72.22% specificity and 70.59% sensitivity.

The sample was peripheral blood. This receptor was identified in a man aged 45-65 years with Graves' ophthalmopathy. The chain has TRBV19 and TRBJ1-5, with D perhaps TRBD1 (5 bases). CDR3 coding DNA: TGTGCCAGTAGTATGGCCAGGGAGGGCCAGCCCCAGCATTTT. Its protein product is CASSMAREGQPQHF.